The clone carrying this T cell receptor beta chain was counted at least ten times. Its antigen is unknown. These data belong to a study of early T cells in non-severe SARS-CoV-2 infection. Study-wide context: Investigators sequenced bulk RNA drawn from unsorted whole blood, and chains remained unpaired.

General study points: VDJdb matching, biased toward anti-spike CD8 responses, missed private and CD4 specificities.

Germline values: CDR1 WSHSY, CDR2 SAAADI. The V end was cut by 8 bases, the J end by 5 bases, with 16 bases between. The CDR3 contains 14 residues. Each cDNA molecule carried a unique molecular identifier. TCRdb re-analysed the 5' RACE reads in MiXCR, keeping a single row per CDR3 protein. The data hold 55,000 to 70,000 distinct CDR3 sequences, with approximately 4.6% observed a single time. The sequenced sample was whole blood, obtained at baseline. The source of this sequence is an adult who was a healthcare worker with PCR-confirmed SARS-CoV-2 infection or an uninfected control (not recorded which). The donor label of this sample is uncertain. This chain joins TRBV10-2 and TRBJ1-5, with a weak D call TRBD1 (5 bases). CDR3 sequence: CASWRPGSDQPQHF. The CDR3 DNA follows: TGCGCCAGCTGGCGCCCAGGGTCGGATCAGCCCCAGCATTTT.